This T cell receptor (beta chain) was found in a study of tumor and adjacent non-tumor tissue in lung cancer. Study information: There were some 11 adenocarcinoma, a couple of squamous cell carcinoma and 1 small cell lung cancer cases. Aged about 30 to 76 years, patients included fewer than 11 men and 5 women with stage I to III disease. Study results and limitations: Top 100 clones took a larger repertoire share in normal lung.

TCRbeta libraries were built with three rounds of nested PCR, modified from ARM-PCR. A single record per CDR3 protein comes from TCRdb applying MiXCR to the multiplex PCR reads. Counted here are 60,000 to 80,000 distinct CDR3 sequences, roughly 75% occurring once; the ten biggest clones make up about 27%. Worth noting for this clonotype: The antigen remains unidentified. A much larger clone sits a single nucleotide away, making a read error possible.

RNA was extracted from bulk tissue without any cell sorting. Distant lung tissue was collected more than 3 cm away from the tumor edge. V was pared by 3 bases and J by 6 bases, with 18 bases between. Germline CDR1 is LGHNA and CDR2 is YSLEER. This CDR3 spans 15 amino acids. This chain links TRBV4-3 with TRBJ2-7; TRBD2 is a possible D gene (6 bases). This receptor was obtained from a woman aged 50 to 60 with non-small cell lung cancer. Source material: distant non-tumor lung tissue. CDR3 in DNA: TGCGCCAGCAGCCACGAGCCGGGACTCACCTCCGAGCAGTACTTC. This codes for CASSHEPGLTSEQYF.